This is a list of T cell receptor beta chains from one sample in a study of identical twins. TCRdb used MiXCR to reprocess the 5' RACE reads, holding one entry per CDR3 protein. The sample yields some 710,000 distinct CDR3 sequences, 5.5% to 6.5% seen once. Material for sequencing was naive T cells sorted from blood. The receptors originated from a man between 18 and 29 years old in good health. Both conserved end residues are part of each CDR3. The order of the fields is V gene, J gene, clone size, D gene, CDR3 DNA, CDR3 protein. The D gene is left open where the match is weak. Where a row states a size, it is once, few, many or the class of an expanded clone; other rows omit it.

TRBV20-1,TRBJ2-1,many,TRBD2,TGCAGTGCTAGTCCCCTAGGCGGGAGCTACAATGAGCAGTTCTTC,CSASPLGGSYNEQFF
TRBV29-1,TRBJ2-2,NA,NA,TGCAGCGTGGGAAGGACGGAGGGTTTCGGGGAGCTGTTTTTT,CSVGRTEGFGELFF
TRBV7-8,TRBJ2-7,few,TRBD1,TGTGCCAGCAGCTTTTTTGGACAGGGTAACGAGCAGTACTTC,CASSFFGQGNEQYF
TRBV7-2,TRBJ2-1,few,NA,TGTGCCAGCAGCTTATCCCCCTTCGATGAGCAGTTCTTC,CASSLSPFDEQFF
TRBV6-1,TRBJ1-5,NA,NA,TGTGCCAGCAGTGAATTCCTCGGGGATCAGCCCCAGCATTTT,CASSEFLGDQPQHF
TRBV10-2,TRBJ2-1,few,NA,TGCGCCAGCAGCGGCAGTGTAGGGGATTACTCCTACAATGAGCAGTTCTTC,CASSGSVGDYSYNEQFF
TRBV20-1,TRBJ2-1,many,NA,TGCAGTGCTGCCTCCGAGGGATACGAGCAGTTCTTC,CSAASEGYEQFF
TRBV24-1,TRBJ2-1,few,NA,TGTGCCACCAGTGATAAAGGAAGCGCGGGTATCAATGAGCAGTTCTTC,CATSDKGSAGINEQFF
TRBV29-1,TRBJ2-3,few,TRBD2,TGCAGCTCGTATGGGACTAGCGGGATCACAGATACGCAGTATTTT,CSSYGTSGITDTQYF
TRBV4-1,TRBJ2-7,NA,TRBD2,TGCGCCAGCAGCCAAGGACTAGCGGGAGTCGAGCAGTACTTC,CASSQGLAGVEQYF
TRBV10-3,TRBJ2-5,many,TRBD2,TGTGCCATCAGTGAGTCGAAAGGGAGGGCCGCGGAGACCCAGTACTTC,CAISESKGRAAETQYF
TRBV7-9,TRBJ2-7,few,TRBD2,TGTGCCAGCAGCGCCTGGACTAGCGGGCCCTCCCACTACGAGCAGTACTTC,CASSAWTSGPSHYEQYF
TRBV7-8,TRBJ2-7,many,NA,TGTGCCAGCAGCTTAAAGCAGCCCTACGAGCAGTACTTC,CASSLKQPYEQYF
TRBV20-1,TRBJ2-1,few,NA,TGCAGTGCTAGGGGGGGAGGACCCAATGAGCAGTTCTTC,CSARGGGPNEQFF
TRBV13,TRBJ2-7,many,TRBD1,TGTGCCAGCAGCTTAATGGGACAGGGTACCTACGAGCAGTACTTC,CASSLMGQGTYEQYF
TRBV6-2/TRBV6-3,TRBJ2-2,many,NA,TGTGCCAGCAGTTACTCCTGGCCGCCCGGGGAGCTGTTTTTT,CASSYSWPPGELFF